This T cell receptor beta chain appears in the sequencing data of a study of cytomegalovirus exposure and HLA in healthy donors. About this clone itself: Antigen specificity is unknown.

Regarding the study as a whole: V- and J-gene trimming in TCR beta was tied to a missense DCLRE1C variant by an analysis performed later. In a later analysis, several top co-occurrence clusters appeared linked to parvovirus B19, influenza, CMV and Epstein-Barr virus.

The study ran its PCR with 60 Vbeta and 13 Jbeta primers. Repertoires were generated with immunoSEQ multiplex PCR, while TCRdb's copy carries only in-frame clones and drops some. The sample lists 100,000 to 120,000 clones, 60% to 85% seen once, with about 8.6% in the top ten. Sequenced sample: PBMCs. The source is a woman in her 40s in good health and CMV-seropositive.

CDR3 amino acids: CASRGGNQPQHF. Here the CDR3 DNA reads TGTGCCAGCCGGGGGGGGAATCAGCCCCAGCATTTT. The chain employs TRBV7-9 and TRBJ1-5; possibly TRBD1 for D (5 bases). The CDR3 covers 12 residues. Germline CDR1 SEHNR, CDR2 FQNEAQ (reference sequence). The ends were cut back, 8 bases at V and 4 bases at J, with 9 bases in the middle.